A selection of T cell receptor beta chains follows, all from one sample in a study of blood T cell repertoires in COVID-19. Clones were read by immunoSEQ multiplex PCR, and TCRdb kept only the in-frame ones, dropping some. Among 260,000 or so clones listed, around four fifths were seen once. What was sequenced was peripheral blood. The receptors originated from a woman in her 70s with acute or convalescent COVID-19. The CDR3 runs from the conserved cysteine through the conserved F or W. Fields, in order: J gene, V gene, D gene, clone size, CDR3 DNA, CDR3 protein. The D gene is left open where the match is weak. Some rows mark clone size as missing; the rest say once, few, many or name a class of expanded clone.

j_call: TRBJ1-1
v_call: TRBV3-1/TRBV3-2
d_call: NA
clone_size: NA
cdr3_nt: TGTGCCAGCAGCCGCGGGGGCACTGAAGCTTTCTTT
cdr3_aa: CASSRGGTEAFF

j_call: TRBJ1-4
v_call: TRBV6-2/TRBV6-3
d_call: TRBD1
clone_size: NA
cdr3_nt: TGTGCCAGCAGCCGGACAGGAAATGAAAAACTGTTTTTT
cdr3_aa: CASSRTGNEKLFF

j_call: TRBJ1-5
v_call: TRBV4-2
d_call: NA
clone_size: few
cdr3_nt: TGTGCCAGCAGCCAAGACAGTAGCAATCAGCCCCAGCATTTT
cdr3_aa: CASSQDSSNQPQHF

j_call: TRBJ2-7
v_call: TRBV4-3
d_call: NA
clone_size: NA
cdr3_nt: TGCGCCAGCAGCCAAGATCGCGGACAGTGGCAGTACTTC
cdr3_aa: CASSQDRGQWQYF

j_call: TRBJ1-3
v_call: TRBV19
d_call: NA
clone_size: once
cdr3_nt: TGTGCCAGTACCAAAACGGACAGCTCTGGAAACACCATATATTTT
cdr3_aa: CASTKTDSSGNTIYF

j_call: TRBJ2-2
v_call: TRBV2
d_call: NA
clone_size: NA
cdr3_nt: TGTGCCAGCAGTGAAGGGACAGGGAGGGCCGGGGAGCTGTTTTTT
cdr3_aa: CASSEGTGRAGELFF

j_call: TRBJ1-3
v_call: TRBV6-6
d_call: NA
clone_size: few
cdr3_nt: TGTGCCAGCAGTGCGCTGAGCTCTGGAAACACCATATATTTT
cdr3_aa: CASSALSSGNTIYF

j_call: TRBJ1-2
v_call: TRBV15
d_call: TRBD1
clone_size: once
cdr3_nt: TGTGCCACCAGCAGGGACAGGGTGAGCTATGGCTACACCTTC
cdr3_aa: CATSRDRVSYGYTF

j_call: TRBJ2-5
v_call: TRBV9
d_call: TRBD2
clone_size: many
cdr3_nt: TGTGCCAGCAGCGTAGCAGCGGGGGCTCTGATTGGGTCCCAGTACTTC
cdr3_aa: CASSVAAGALIGSQYF

j_call: TRBJ1-2
v_call: TRBV28
d_call: TRBD1
clone_size: NA
cdr3_nt: TGTGCCAGCAGTTCGGGACAGTATGGCTACACCTTC
cdr3_aa: CASSSGQYGYTF

j_call: TRBJ1-6
v_call: TRBV5-1
d_call: NA
clone_size: NA
cdr3_nt: TGCGCCAGCAGCTTGGATCCTTATAATTCACCCCTCCACTTT
cdr3_aa: CASSLDPYNSPLHF

j_call: TRBJ2-1
v_call: TRBV27
d_call: NA
clone_size: NA
cdr3_nt: TGTGCCAGCAGTTTTAACCGGGCTTCGGGAAATGAGCAGTTCTTC
cdr3_aa: CASSFNRASGNEQFF

j_call: TRBJ1-1
v_call: TRBV6-2/TRBV6-3
d_call: NA
clone_size: NA
cdr3_nt: TGTGCCAGCAGCCCTCCGGGGGGGGCAAACACCAACACTGAAGCTTTCTTT
cdr3_aa: CASSPPGGANTNTEAFF

j_call: TRBJ2-1
v_call: TRBV4-1
d_call: NA
clone_size: NA
cdr3_nt: TGCGCCAGCAGCTTTCCAGGGGCCTTGGGCAATGAGCAGTTCTTC
cdr3_aa: CASSFPGALGNEQFF

j_call: TRBJ1-2
v_call: TRBV6-2/TRBV6-3
d_call: NA
clone_size: NA
cdr3_nt: TGTGCCAGCAGTCGAACCACAGCTAACTATGGCTACACCTTC
cdr3_aa: CASSRTTANYGYTF

j_call: TRBJ1-2
v_call: TRBV29-1
d_call: NA
clone_size: NA
cdr3_nt: TGCAGCGTGTTGGGGGGTAACTATGGCTACACCTTC
cdr3_aa: CSVLGGNYGYTF

j_call: TRBJ1-5
v_call: TRBV28
d_call: NA
clone_size: NA
cdr3_nt: TGTGCCAGCAGCCTCCGGGGGGGGGCCAATCAGCCCCAGCATTTT
cdr3_aa: CASSLRGGANQPQHF

j_call: TRBJ2-7
v_call: TRBV7-9
d_call: TRBD1
clone_size: NA
cdr3_nt: TGTGCCAGCAGCCTCGACAGGGGAGCGGACTACGAGCAGTACTTC
cdr3_aa: CASSLDRGADYEQYF

j_call: TRBJ1-5
v_call: TRBV9
d_call: NA
clone_size: NA
cdr3_nt: TGTGCCAGCAGCGTCGAGACAGGCCAGCCCCAGCATTTT
cdr3_aa: CASSVETGQPQHF

j_call: TRBJ2-7
v_call: TRBV7-2
d_call: TRBD1
clone_size: NA
cdr3_nt: TGTGCCAGCAGCCCGACAGGGGTCGACGAGCAGTACTTC
cdr3_aa: CASSPTGVDEQYF

j_call: TRBJ1-3
v_call: TRBV19
d_call: TRBD1
clone_size: NA
cdr3_nt: TGTGCCAGTACCTCCTGGACAGGGAGGAGATCTGGAAACACCATATATTTT
cdr3_aa: CASTSWTGRRSGNTIYF

j_call: TRBJ1-6
v_call: TRBV10-3
d_call: NA
clone_size: few
cdr3_nt: TGTGCCATCAGTGTGGGTGGGAGCTCCTATAATTCACCCCTCCACTTT
cdr3_aa: CAISVGGSSYNSPLHF